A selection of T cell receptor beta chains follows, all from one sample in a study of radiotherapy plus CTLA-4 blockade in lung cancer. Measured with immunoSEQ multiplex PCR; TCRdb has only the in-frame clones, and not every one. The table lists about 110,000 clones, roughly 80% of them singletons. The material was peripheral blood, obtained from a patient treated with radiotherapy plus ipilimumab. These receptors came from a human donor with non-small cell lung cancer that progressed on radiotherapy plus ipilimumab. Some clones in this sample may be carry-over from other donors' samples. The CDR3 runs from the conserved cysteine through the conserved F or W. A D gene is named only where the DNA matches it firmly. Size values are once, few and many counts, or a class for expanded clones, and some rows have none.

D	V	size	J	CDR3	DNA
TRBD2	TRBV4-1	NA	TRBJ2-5	CASSQWTGGQETQYF	TGCGCCAGCAGCCAATGGACGGGGGGACAAGAGACCCAGTACTTC
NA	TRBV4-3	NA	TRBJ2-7	CASSHYRDGEQYF	TGCGCCAGCAGCCATTACAGGGATGGCGAGCAGTACTTC
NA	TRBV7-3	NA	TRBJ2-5	CASSLLPGSQETQYF	TGTGCCAGCAGCTTACTTCCAGGGTCCCAAGAGACCCAGTACTTC
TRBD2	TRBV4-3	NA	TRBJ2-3	CASSQDHAAGGPPKPYTQYF	TGCGCCAGCAGCCAAGATCACGCGGCGGGGGGGCCTCCCAAACCATATACGCAGTATTTT
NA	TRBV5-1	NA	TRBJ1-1	CASSFRRGSNTEAFF	TGCGCCAGCAGCTTTCGCAGGGGCTCTAACACTGAAGCTTTCTTT
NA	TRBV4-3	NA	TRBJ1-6	CASSQLTGSSYNSPLHF	TGCGCCAGCAGCCAACTTACAGGGAGCTCCTATAATTCACCCCTCCACTTT
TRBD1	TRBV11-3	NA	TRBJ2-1	CASSARTGGREQFF	TGTGCCAGCAGCGCTCGGACAGGGGGCCGTGAGCAGTTCTTC
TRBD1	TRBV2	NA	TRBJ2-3	CASSVPRPPLGQHQADTQYF	TGTGCCAGCAGTGTCCCTCGACCGCCTCTGGGACAGCACCAAGCAGATACGCAGTATTTT
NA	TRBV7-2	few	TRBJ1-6	CASSLGGTSYSPLHF	TGTGCCAGCAGCTTAGGAGGGACAAGTTATTCACCCCTCCACTTT
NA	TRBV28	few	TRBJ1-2	CASSSLGGGGLLGYTF	TGTGCCAGCAGTTCCCTAGGGGGGGGCGGGCTATTGGGCTACACCTTC
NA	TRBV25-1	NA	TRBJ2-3	CASSALDGTSTDTQYF	TGTGCCAGCAGTGCATTGGACGGGACCAGCACAGATACGCAGTATTTT
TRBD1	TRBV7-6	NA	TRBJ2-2	CASSSGQGAIGGELFF	TGTGCCAGCAGCTCCGGACAGGGGGCCATTGGAGGGGAGCTGTTTTTT
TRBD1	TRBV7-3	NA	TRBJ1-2	CASSSGQGYGYTF	TGTGCCAGCAGCTCAGGACAGGGATATGGCTACACCTTC
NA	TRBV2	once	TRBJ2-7	CASSEWQGTYEQYF	TGTGCCAGCAGTGAATGGCAGGGTACTTACGAGCAGTACTTC
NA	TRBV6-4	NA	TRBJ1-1	CASSRGNTEAFF	TGTGCCAGCAGTAGGGGCAACACTGAAGCTTTCTTT
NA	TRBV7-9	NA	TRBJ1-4	CASSFDVPFNEKLFF	TGTGCCAGCAGCTTCGATGTCCCGTTTAATGAAAAACTGTTTTTT
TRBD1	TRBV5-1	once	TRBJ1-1	CASTRDRMNTEAFF	TGCGCCAGCACGCGGGACAGAATGAACACTGAAGCTTTCTTT
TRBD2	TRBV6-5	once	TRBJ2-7	CASSTGSGGTSEQYF	TGTGCCAGCAGTACTGGTAGCGGGGGGACATCCGAGCAGTACTTC
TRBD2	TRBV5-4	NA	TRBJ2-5	CASSLTSGGAGETQYF	TGTGCCAGCAGCCTGACTAGCGGGGGGGCCGGGGAGACCCAGTACTTC
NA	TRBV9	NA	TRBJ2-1	CASSAGPDLNEQFF	TGTGCCAGCAGCGCGGGACCAGATCTCAATGAGCAGTTCTTC
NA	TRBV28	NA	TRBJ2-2	CASSSFDRANTGELFF	TGTGCCAGCAGTAGCTTCGACAGAGCGAACACCGGGGAGCTGTTTTTT
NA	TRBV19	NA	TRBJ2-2	CASSLPTASNTGELFF	TGTGCCAGTAGTCTCCCGACAGCATCGAACACCGGGGAGCTGTTTTTT
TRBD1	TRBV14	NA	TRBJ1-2	CASSQRQGALNYGYTF	TGTGCCAGCAGCCAAAGGCAGGGGGCCCTCAACTATGGCTACACCTTC
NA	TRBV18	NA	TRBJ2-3	CASSPQSTDTQYF	TGTGCCAGCTCACCCCAATCCACAGATACGCAGTATTTT
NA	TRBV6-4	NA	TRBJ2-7	CASSSGGGEQYF	TGTGCCAGCAGCTCTGGGGGCGGCGAGCAGTACTTC
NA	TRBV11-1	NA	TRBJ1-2	CASSWGGYGYTF	TGTGCCAGCAGCTGGGGGGGCTATGGCTACACCTTC
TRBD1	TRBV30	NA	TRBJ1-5	CAWDTDRGGSNQPQHF	TGTGCCTGGGATACGGACAGGGGAGGGAGCAATCAGCCCCAGCATTTT
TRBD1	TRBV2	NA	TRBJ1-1	CASRDLRQGATEAFF	TGTGCCAGCAGGGATTTGCGACAGGGGGCCACTGAAGCTTTCTTT
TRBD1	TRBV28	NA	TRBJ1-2	CASSLTFGTGYGYTF	TGTGCCAGCAGTTTAACGTTTGGGACAGGGTATGGCTACACCTTC
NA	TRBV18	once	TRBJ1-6	CASSPTGDYNSPLHF	TGTGCCAGCTCACCTACAGGTGACTATAATTCACCCCTCCACTTT
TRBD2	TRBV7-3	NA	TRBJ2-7	CASSSTSGTSGASHEQYF	TGTGCCAGCAGCTCCACCTCCGGGACTAGCGGGGCTAGCCACGAGCAGTACTTC
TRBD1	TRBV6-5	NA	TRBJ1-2	CASSHGTGQFYGYTF	TGTGCCAGCAGTCACGGGACAGGACAATTCTATGGCTACACCTTC
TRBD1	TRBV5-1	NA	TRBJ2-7	CASSRQGQRTYEQYF	TGCGCCAGCAGTCGTCAGGGACAGCGAACCTACGAGCAGTACTTC
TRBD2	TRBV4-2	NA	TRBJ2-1	CASSHAGTSGYNEQFF	TGTGCCAGCAGCCATGCCGGGACTAGCGGTTACAATGAGCAGTTCTTC
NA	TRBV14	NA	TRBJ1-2	CASSAPIPGGTGTYGYTF	TGTGCCAGCAGCGCCCCAATTCCGGGAGGTACAGGAACCTATGGCTACACCTTC
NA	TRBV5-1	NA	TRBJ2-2	CASSLDSSSTGELFF	TGCGCCAGCAGCTTGGACAGTTCTTCTACCGGGGAGCTGTTTTTT
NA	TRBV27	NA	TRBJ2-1	CASSPPTGGDNEQFF	TGTGCCAGCAGTCCCCCGACAGGAGGGGACAATGAGCAGTTCTTC
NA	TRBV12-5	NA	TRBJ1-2	CASGLLDSNYGYTF	TGTGCTAGTGGTTTACTGGACAGCAACTATGGCTACACCTTC
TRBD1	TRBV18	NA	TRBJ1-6	CASSPRPGQGVSSYNSPLHF	TGTGCCAGCTCACCACGCCCGGGACAGGGGGTGAGCTCCTATAATTCACCCCTCCACTTT
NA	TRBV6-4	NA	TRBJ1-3	CASKNLPYNHSGNTIYF	TGTGCCAGCAAAAACCTCCCCTACAACCACTCTGGAAACACCATATATTTT
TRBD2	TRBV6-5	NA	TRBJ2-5	CASSYPNGGQETQYF	TGTGCCAGCAGTTACCCTAACGGGGGGCAAGAGACCCAGTACTTC
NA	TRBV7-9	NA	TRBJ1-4	CASSLRDQKLFF	TGTGCCAGCAGCTTACGCGACCAAAAACTGTTTTTT
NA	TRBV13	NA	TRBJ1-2	CASSLGTQNYGYTF	TGTGCCAGCAGCTTGGGAACACAAAACTATGGCTACACCTTC
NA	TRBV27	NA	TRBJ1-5	CASSLFSHENNQPQHF	TGTGCCAGCAGTTTATTCAGCCATGAAAACAATCAGCCCCAGCATTTT
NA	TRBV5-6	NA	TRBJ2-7	CASSLVTYSAYEQYF	TGTGCCAGCAGCTTGGTAACGTACAGTGCCTACGAGCAGTACTTC
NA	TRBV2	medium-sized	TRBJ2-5	CASSYPNGGSAAQYF	TGTGCCAGCAGTTATCCTAATGGGGGGTCTGCGGCCCAGTACTTC
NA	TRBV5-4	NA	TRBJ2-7	CASSFGGSGYEQYF	TGTGCCAGCAGCTTTGGGGGTTCGGGCTACGAGCAGTACTTC
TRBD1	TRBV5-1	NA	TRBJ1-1	CASSSTGDRAGGTEAFF	TGCGCCAGCAGCTCTACCGGGGACAGGGCGGGTGGCACTGAAGCTTTCTTT